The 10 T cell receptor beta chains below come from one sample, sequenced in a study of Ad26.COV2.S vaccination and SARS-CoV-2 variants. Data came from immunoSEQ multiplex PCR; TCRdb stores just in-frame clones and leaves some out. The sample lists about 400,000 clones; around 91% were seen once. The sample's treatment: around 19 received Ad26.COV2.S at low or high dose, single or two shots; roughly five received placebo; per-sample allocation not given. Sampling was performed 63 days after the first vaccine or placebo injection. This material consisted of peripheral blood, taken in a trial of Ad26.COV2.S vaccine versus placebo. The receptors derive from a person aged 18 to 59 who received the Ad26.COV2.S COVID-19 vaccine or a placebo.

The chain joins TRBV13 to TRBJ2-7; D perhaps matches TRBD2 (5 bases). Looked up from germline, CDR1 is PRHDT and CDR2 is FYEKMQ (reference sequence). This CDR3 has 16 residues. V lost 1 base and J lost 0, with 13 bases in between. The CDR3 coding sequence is TGTGCCAGCAGCTTAGTTGGGGAGTCGAGCTCCTACGAGCAGTACTTC. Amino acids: CASSLVGESSSYEQYF. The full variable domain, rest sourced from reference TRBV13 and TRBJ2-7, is AAGVIQSPRHLIKEKRETATLKCYPIPRHDTVYWYQQGPGQDPQFLISFYEKMQSDKGSIPDRFSAQQFSDYHSELNMSSLELGDSALYFCASSLVGESSSYEQYFGPGTRLTVT.

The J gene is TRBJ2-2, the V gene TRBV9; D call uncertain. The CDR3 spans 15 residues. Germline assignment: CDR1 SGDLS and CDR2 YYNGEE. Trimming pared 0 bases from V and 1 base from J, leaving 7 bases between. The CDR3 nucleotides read TGTGCCAGCAGCGTAGCTGTGGTGAACACCGGGGAGCTGTTTTTT. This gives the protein CASSVAVVNTGELFF.

CDR3 in DNA: TGTGCCAGCAGCCACAGAGTCGGGGAGCAGTTCTTC. It is translated as CASSHRVGEQFF. J is TRBJ2-1 and V is TRBV4-2; no definite D call. Germline-derived CDR1 and CDR2 are LGHNA and YNFKEQ. The V end was cut by 3 bases, the J end by 10 bases, with 10 bases between. CDR3 length: 12 residues.

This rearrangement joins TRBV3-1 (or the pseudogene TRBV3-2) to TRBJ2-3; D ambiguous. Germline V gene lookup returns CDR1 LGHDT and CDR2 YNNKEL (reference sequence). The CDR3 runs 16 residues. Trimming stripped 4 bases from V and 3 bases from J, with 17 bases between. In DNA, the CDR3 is TGTGCCAGCAGCCTTACAGTTGTCCCACGGACAGATACGCAGTATTTT. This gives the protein CASSLTVVPRTDTQYF.

The CDR3 sequence: CSVLSLSNTGELFF. The CDR3 bases are TGCAGCGTTCTATCGTTATCAAACACCGGGGAGCTGTTTTTT. The chain carries TRBV29-1 and TRBJ2-2; D not certain. The CDR3 runs to 14 residues. Trimming cost V 5 bases and J 2 bases, with 12 bases left between them. Germline V CDR1 and CDR2: SQVTM, ANQGSEA.

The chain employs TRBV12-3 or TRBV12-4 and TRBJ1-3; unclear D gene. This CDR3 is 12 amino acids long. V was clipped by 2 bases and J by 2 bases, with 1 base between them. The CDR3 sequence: CASSLTGNTIYF. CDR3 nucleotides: TGTGCCAGCAGTTTAACTGGAAACACCATATATTTT.

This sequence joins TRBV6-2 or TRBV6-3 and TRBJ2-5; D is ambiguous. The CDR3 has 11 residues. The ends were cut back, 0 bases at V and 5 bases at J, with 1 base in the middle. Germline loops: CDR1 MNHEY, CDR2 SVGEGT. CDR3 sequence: CASSYSETQYF. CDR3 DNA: TGTGCCAGCAGTTACTCCGAGACCCAGTACTTC.

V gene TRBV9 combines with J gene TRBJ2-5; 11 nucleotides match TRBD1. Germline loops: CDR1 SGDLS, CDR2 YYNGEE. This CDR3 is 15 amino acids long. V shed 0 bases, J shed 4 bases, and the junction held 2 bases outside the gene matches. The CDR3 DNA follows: TGTGCCAGCAGCGTAGGGACAGGGGGCACAGAGACCCAGTACTTC. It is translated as CASSVGTGGTETQYF. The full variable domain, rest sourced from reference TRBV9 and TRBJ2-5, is DSGVTQTPKHLITATGQRVTLRCSPRSGDLSVYWYQQSLDQGLQFLIQYYNGEERAKGNILERFSAQQFPDLHSELNLSSLELGDSALYFCASSVGTGGTETQYFGPGTRLLVL.

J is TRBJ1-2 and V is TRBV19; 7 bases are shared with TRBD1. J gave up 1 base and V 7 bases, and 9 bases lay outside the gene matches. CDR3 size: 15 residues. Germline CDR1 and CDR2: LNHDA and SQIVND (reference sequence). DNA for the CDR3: TGTGCCAGTAACCCCGGGACAGTCTTTAACTATGGCTACACCTTC. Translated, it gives CASNPGTVFNYGYTF.

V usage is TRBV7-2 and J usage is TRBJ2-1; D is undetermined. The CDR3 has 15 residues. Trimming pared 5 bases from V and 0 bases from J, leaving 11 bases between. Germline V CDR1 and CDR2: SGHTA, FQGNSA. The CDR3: CASSPNSGSYNEQFF. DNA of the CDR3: TGTGCCAGCAGCCCCAACTCCGGCTCCTACAATGAGCAGTTCTTC.